This TCR beta chain was recovered during a study of radiotherapy plus CTLA-4 blockade in lung cancer. Whole-study findings and limits: Among reported predictors of response, early blood T cell clone dynamics with interferon-beta performed best. Expansion of tumor-derived TCR clones was observed in blood after radiotherapy plus ipilimumab.

Chemo-refractory metastatic non-small-cell lung cancer patients were treated with focal radiation plus CTLA-4 blockade with ipilimumab. Trimming pared 6 bases from V and 9 bases from J, leaving 18 bases between. CDR1 MDHEN and CDR2 SYDVKM come from the germline V gene. This CDR3 spans 14 amino acids. The repertoire was sequenced with immunoSEQ multiplex PCR; TCRdb's copy has only in-frame clones and lacks some. The profile covers tens of thousands of clones, with 70% to 80% appearing a single time and 7.7% taken by the ten largest. As for this clone: No antigen is known for it.

The TCR comes from a human donor with non-small cell lung cancer who had stable disease on radiotherapy plus ipilimumab. The sample here was peripheral blood, taken from a patient treated with radiotherapy plus ipilimumab. This chain uses TRBV28 with TRBJ1-3; D is possibly TRBD1 (6 bases). Written as DNA, the CDR3 is TGTGCCAGCAGGCTCCCGACAGGAAGCCCCACCATATATTTT. The encoded protein is CASRLPTGSPTIYF.